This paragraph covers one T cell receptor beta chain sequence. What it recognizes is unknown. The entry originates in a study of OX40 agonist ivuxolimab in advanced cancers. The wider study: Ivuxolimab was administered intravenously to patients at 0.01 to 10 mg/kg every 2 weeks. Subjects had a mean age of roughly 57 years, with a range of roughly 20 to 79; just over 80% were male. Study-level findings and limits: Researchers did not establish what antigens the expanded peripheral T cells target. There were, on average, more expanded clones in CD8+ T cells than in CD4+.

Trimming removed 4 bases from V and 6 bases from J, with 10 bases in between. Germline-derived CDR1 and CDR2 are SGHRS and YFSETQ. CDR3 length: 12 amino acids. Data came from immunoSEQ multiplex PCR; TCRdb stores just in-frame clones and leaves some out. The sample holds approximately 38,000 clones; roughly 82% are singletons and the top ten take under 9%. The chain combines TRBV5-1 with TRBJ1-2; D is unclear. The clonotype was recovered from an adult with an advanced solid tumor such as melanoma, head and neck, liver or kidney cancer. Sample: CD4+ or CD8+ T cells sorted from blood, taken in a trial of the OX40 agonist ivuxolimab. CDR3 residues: CASSPMLDGYTF. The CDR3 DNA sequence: TGCGCCAGCAGCCCTATGCTGGATGGCTACACCTTC.